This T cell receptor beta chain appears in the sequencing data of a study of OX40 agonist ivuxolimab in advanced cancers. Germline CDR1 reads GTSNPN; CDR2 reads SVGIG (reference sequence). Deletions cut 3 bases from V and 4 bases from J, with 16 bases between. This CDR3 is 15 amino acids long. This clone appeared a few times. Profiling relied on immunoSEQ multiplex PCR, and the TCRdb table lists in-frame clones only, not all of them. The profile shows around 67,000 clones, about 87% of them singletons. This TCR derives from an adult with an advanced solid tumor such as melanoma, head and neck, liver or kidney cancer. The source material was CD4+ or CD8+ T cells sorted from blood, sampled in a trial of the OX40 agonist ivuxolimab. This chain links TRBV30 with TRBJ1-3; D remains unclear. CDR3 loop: CAWSRLGLAGNTIYF. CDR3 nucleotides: TGTGCCTGGAGCCGGCTTGGGCTGGCGGGAAACACCATATATTTT. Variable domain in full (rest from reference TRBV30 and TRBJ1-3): SQTIHQWPATLVQPVGSPLSLECTVEGTSNPNLYWYRQAAGRGLQLLFYSVGIGQISSEVPQNLSASRPQDRQFILSSKKLLLSDSGFYLCAWSRLGLAGNTIYFGEGSWLTVV.